This entry features one T cell receptor beta chain sequence. Original processing methods: Scientists estimated how many nucleated cells there were by amplifying reference gene primers. Using immunoSEQ multiplex PCR, the repertoire was profiled, and TCRdb retains in-frame clones only, with some absent. The DNA was the basis for D and trimming; V, J and clone size are from that table. Seen here are roughly 72,000 clones, roughly 91% observed once, and the top ten hold about 20%. The data derive from a study of blood T cell repertoires in COVID-19. About the research overall: Samples of COVID-19 (acute and convalescent) were obtained from the United States, Italy and Spain. From T cells, B-cell-depleted T cells, or PBMCs came the material, which was cDNA or gDNA.

The CDR3 has 14 residues. V gave up 2 bases and J gave up 3 bases; unmatched junction bases: 3. CDR1 and CDR2 (germline): SGHAT, FQDESV (reference sequence). Input material: peripheral blood. The source is a human donor in a cohort sampled during active COVID-19. The chain recombines TRBV11-1 with TRBJ2-7, with 8 positions matching TRBD1. CDR3 amino acids: CASSLQGAHYEQYF. The CDR3 nucleotides read TGTGCCAGCAGCTTACAGGGGGCTCACTACGAGCAGTACTTC.